A single sample gave rise to the 3 T cell receptor beta chains below, sequenced in a study of cytomegalovirus exposure and HLA in healthy donors. The PCR employed 60 Vbeta primers together with 13 Jbeta primers. Sequencing used immunoSEQ multiplex PCR; TCRdb keeps in-frame clones, though not all of them. This sample has under 150,000 clones, with about 75% found just once. Sequenced: PBMCs. All receptors come from a man aged 55 to 70 in good health and CMV-seronegative.

The genes are TRBV18 and TRBJ1-6, with TRBD1 matching 7 bases. Losses at the gene ends were 6 bases for V and 0 bases for J; bases not matched to a gene: 5. This CDR3 contains 16 residues. The germline gives CDR1 KGHSH, CDR2 LQKENI. The CDR3 spells CASSGDSSSYNSPLHF. The CDR3 DNA sequence: TGTGCCAGCTCGGGGGACAGCAGCTCCTATAATTCACCCCTCCACTTT.

The rearrangement links TRBV4-3 to TRBJ2-1; maybe TRBD2 (5 bases). The CDR3 is made up of 13 amino acids. V was cut by 4 bases and J by 10 bases, with 14 bases left in between. CDR1 is LGHNA, CDR2 YSLEER, per germline. CDR3 in amino acids: CASSLASFEEQFF. The CDR3 bases are TGCGCCAGCAGCCTGGCTAGCTTTGAGGAGCAGTTCTTC.

CDR3 coding DNA: TGTGCCAGCACTTCCTCCCCCAATCAGCCCCAGCATTTT. This sequence encodes CASTSSPNQPQHF. The V and J genes are TRBV28 and TRBJ1-5; D gene uncertain. The V end lost 7 bases, the J end lost 3 bases, and 10 bases lay between the germline ends. Germline V CDR1 and CDR2: MDHEN, SYDVKM. This CDR3 contains 13 residues.